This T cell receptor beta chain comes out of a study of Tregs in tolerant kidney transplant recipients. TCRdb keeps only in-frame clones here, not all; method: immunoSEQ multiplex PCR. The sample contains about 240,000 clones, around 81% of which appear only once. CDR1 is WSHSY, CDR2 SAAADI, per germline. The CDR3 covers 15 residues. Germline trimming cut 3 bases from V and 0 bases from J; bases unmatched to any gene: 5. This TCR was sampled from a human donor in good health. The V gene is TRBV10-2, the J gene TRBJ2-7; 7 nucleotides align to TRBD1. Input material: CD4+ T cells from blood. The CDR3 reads CASSDRDRASYEQYF. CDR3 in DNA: TGCGCCAGCAGTGATAGGGACAGAGCCTCCTACGAGCAGTACTTC.